One and the same sample provided the 10 T cell receptor beta chains below, sequenced in a study of cytomegalovirus exposure and HLA in healthy donors. This PCR relied on a set of 60 Vbeta primers and 13 Jbeta primers. Clones were read by immunoSEQ multiplex PCR, and TCRdb kept only the in-frame ones, dropping some. The sample contains approximately 90,000 clones, about 85% of which appear only once. Sequenced sample: PBMCs. These receptor sequences come from a man aged 40-49 years in good health and CMV-seropositive.

The gene calls are TRBV6-1 and TRBJ1-2; no reliable D call. The ends were cut back, 3 bases at V and 0 bases at J, with 8 bases in the middle. The CDR3 length is 14 residues. The germline CDR1 and CDR2 sequences are MNHNS and SASEGT. This CDR3 is CASSDFDTNYGYTF. CDR3 nucleotides: TGTGCCAGCAGTGACTTCGACACTAACTATGGCTACACCTTC.

This clone came up a few times. The chain uses TRBV4-1 and TRBJ2-5; TRBD2 matches at 11 bases. This CDR3 is 17 amino acids long. Germline-derived CDR1 and CDR2 are MGHRA and YSYEKL. With 1 base clipped from V and 4 bases from J, the junction kept 8 bases outside the gene matches. The DNA for the CDR3 is TGCGCCAGCAGCCAAGCGTTAGCGGGAGGGCTTGGAGAGACCCAGTACTTC. Translated, it gives CASSQALAGGLGETQYF.

This chain connects TRBV5-6 to TRBJ1-2, with D possibly matching TRBD1 (5 bases). The CDR3 has 16 residues. The germline V gene has CDR1 SGHDT and CDR2 YYEEEE. V was clipped by 0 bases and J by 0 bases, with 12 bases between them. CDR3 in amino acids: CASSLGLDKANYGYTF. The CDR3 bases are TGTGCCAGCAGCTTGGGGCTGGACAAAGCTAACTATGGCTACACCTTC.

The V gene is TRBV9, the J gene TRBJ1-3, with TRBD1 matching 7 bases. The junction had 8 bases not matched to a gene; V was cut back by 6 bases and J by 2 bases. Germline CDR1 SGDLS, CDR2 YYNGEE. The CDR3 contains 15 residues. The CDR3, as DNA: TGTGCCAGCACCGTCAGGGGGGCTCCTGGAAACACCATATATTTT. It codes for CASTVRGAPGNTIYF.

The chain has TRBV29-1 and TRBJ1-3; D is possibly TRBD1 (5 bases). The CDR3 totals 14 residues. The germline gives CDR1 SQVTM, CDR2 ANQGSEA. V was trimmed by 5 bases and J by 0 bases, leaving 11 bases between them. The CDR3 is CSVTQDISGNTIYF. In nucleotides, the CDR3 is TGCAGCGTTACACAGGACATCTCTGGAAACACCATATATTTT. The entire variable domain, with the rest obtained from reference TRBV29-1 and TRBJ1-3, is as follows: SAVISQKPSRDICQRGTSLTIQCQVDSQVTMMFWYRQQPGQSLTLIATANQGSEATYESGFVIDKFPISRPNLTFSTLTVSNMSPEDSSIYLCSVTQDISGNTIYFGEGSWLTVV.

The chain has TRBV9 and TRBJ2-2, with D possibly being TRBD1 (5 bases). The CDR3 contains 16 residues. V was pared by 3 bases and J by 10 bases, with 22 bases between. CDR1 SGDLS and CDR2 YYNGEE come from the germline V gene. The CDR3 DNA is TGTGCCAGCAGCGCTGGGCCCCAACAGGACGCCGAGGAGCTGTTTTTT. This sequence encodes CASSAGPQQDAEELFF.

J is TRBJ1-5 and V is TRBV18, with a weak D call TRBD1 (5 bases). Trimming removed 8 bases at V and 3 bases at J, with 11 bases between. CDR3 length: 13 residues. Germline-derived CDR1 and CDR2 are KGHSH and LQKENI. This CDR3 reads CASPLGVNQPQHF. DNA for the CDR3: TGTGCCAGCCCACTAGGGGTCAATCAGCCCCAGCATTTT.

The chain has TRBV28 and TRBJ2-2; the match to TRBD1 covers 7 bases. The length of the CDR3 is 14 residues. Unmatched junction bases numbered 4, after V lost 6 bases and J lost 3 bases. The germline V gene encodes CDR1 MDHEN and CDR2 SYDVKM. The CDR3 here is CASSPGTDTGELFF. CDR3 nucleotides: TGTGCCAGCAGCCCCGGGACAGACACCGGGGAGCTGTTTTTT.

This clone was seen only once. The J gene is TRBJ2-3, the V gene TRBV7-2, with D maybe TRBD2 (6 bases). V gave up 5 bases and J gave up 7 bases, with 16 bases separating them. This CDR3 contains 14 residues. In germline, CDR1 is SGHTA, CDR2 FQGNSA. The CDR3 DNA reads as TGTGCCAGCAGCCACCGAAAGGAGGGGCATACGCAGTATTTT. It specifies CASSHRKEGHTQYF.

The chain uses TRBV4-1 and TRBJ2-7; D ambiguous. Germline V gene sequence: CDR1 MGHRA, CDR2 YSYEKL. The CDR3 sequence is 16 residues long. The V end lost 0 bases, the J end lost 6 bases, and 18 bases lay between the germline ends. CDR3 coding DNA: TGCGCCAGCAGCCAAGATCTGCGCTCCCCCCTCCTCGAGCAGTACTTC. Translated: CASSQDLRSPLLEQYF.